This T cell receptor beta chain was identified in a study of immune characterization of retroperitoneal liposarcoma. The CDR3 is 15 amino acids. Germline lookup yields CDR1 SGHTA and CDR2 FQGNSA. V gave up 1 base and J gave up 7 bases, with 13 bases separating them. TCRdb re-analysed the PCR reads in MiXCR, keeping a single row per CDR3 protein. The sample contains about 11,000 distinct CDR3 sequences, approximately 22% of which appear only once. Ten or more counts support this clonotype. The source is a female donor with retroperitoneal liposarcoma. This chain uses TRBV7-2 with TRBJ2-2; D might be TRBD1 (5 bases). The specimen sequenced was blood. CDR3 loop: CASSLVGLSVGELFF. CDR3 nucleotide sequence: TGTGCCAGCAGCTTAGTGGGGCTCTCGGTCGGGGAGCTGTTTTTT.